The clone carrying this T cell receptor beta chain showed up many times. This CDR3 is 14 amino acids long. Trimming took off 1 base at V and 6 bases at J, with 13 bases between the two ends. In germline, CDR1 is LGHNA, CDR2 YNFKEQ. These data are taken from a study of T-cell reconstitution after alpha-beta-depleted transplantation in children. As it was prepared, the TCRbeta library received unique molecular identifiers. Using its own MiXCR run on the PCR reads, TCRdb lists one record per CDR3 protein. The repertoire holds more than 550,000 distinct CDR3 sequences, with 8% to 11% as singletons. Sequenced here: PBMCs from the stem cell graft donor, sampled from the stem cell graft. The origin of this receptor is a human donor who donated a stem cell graft to a child with acute myeloid leukemia. The chain couples TRBV4-2 to TRBJ2-7; no firm D call. The CDR3 region is CASSQASPPSEQYF. CDR3 coding DNA: TGTGCCAGCAGCCAAGCAAGCCCTCCAAGCGAGCAGTACTTC.